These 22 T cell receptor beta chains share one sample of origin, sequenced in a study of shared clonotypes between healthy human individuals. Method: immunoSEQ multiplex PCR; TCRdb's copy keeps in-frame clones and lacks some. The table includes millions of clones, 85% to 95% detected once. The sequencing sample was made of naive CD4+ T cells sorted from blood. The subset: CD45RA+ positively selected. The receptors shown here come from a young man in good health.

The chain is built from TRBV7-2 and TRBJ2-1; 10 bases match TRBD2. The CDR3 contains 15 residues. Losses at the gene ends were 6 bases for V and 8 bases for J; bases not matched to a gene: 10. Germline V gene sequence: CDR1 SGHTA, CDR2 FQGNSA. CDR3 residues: CASRDGLAAVYEQFF. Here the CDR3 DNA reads TGTGCCAGCAGGGACGGACTAGCGGCTGTTTATGAGCAGTTCTTC.

CDR3 protein: CASSPAVWGQNTDTQYF. CDR3 DNA: TGTGCCAGCAGCCCAGCGGTGTGGGGACAGAACACAGATACGCAGTATTTT. This rearrangement joins TRBV14 to TRBJ2-3, with 7 bases lining up with TRBD1. This CDR3 region has 17 residues. Per germline, CDR1 SGHDN and CDR2 FVKESK. The V and J ends lost 4 bases and 2 bases, in that order; junction bases with no gene match: 12.

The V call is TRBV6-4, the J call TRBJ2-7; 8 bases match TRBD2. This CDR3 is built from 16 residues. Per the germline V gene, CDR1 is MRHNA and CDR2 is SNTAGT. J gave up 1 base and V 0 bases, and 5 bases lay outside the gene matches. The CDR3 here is CASSDSQAGESYEQYF. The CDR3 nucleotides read TGTGCCAGCAGTGACTCACAAGCGGGAGAATCCTACGAGCAGTACTTC.

CDR3 region: CASSEYRVRSNQPQHF. CDR3 DNA sequence: TGTGCCAGCAGCGAATACAGGGTTCGGAGCAATCAGCCCCAGCATTTT. V and J are TRBV6-1 and TRBJ1-5; D is perhaps TRBD1 (6 bases). This CDR3 has 16 residues. V was pared by 6 bases and J by 1 base, with 16 bases between. Germline V gene data show CDR1 as MNHNS and CDR2 as SASEGT.

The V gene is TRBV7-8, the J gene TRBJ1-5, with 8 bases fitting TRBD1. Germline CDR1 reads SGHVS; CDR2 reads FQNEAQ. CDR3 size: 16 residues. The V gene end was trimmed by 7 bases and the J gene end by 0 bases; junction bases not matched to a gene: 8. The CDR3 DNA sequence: TGTGCCAGCACCCGGGACAGGCCTTATAGCAATCAGCCCCAGCATTTT. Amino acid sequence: CASTRDRPYSNQPQHF.

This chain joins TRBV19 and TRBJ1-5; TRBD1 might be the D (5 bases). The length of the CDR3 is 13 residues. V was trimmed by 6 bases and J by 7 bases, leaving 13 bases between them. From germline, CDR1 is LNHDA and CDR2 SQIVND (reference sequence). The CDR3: CASSGGWEQPQHF. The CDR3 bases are TGTGCCAGTAGCGGGGGTTGGGAACAGCCCCAGCATTTT.

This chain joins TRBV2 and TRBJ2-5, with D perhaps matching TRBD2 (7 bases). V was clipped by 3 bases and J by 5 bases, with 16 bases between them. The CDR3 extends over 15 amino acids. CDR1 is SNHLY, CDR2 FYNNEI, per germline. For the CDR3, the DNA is TGTGCCAGCAGTGAGGGGAGGGGGAAATGGGAGACCCAGTACTTC. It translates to CASSEGRGKWETQYF.

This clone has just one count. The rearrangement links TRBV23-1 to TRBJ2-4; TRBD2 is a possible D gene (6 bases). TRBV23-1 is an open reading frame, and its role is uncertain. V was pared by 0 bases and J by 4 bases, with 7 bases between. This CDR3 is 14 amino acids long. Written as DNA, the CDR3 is TGCGCCAGCAGTCAATCCGGGAGAAAAAACATTCAGTACTTC. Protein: CASSQSGRKNIQYF.

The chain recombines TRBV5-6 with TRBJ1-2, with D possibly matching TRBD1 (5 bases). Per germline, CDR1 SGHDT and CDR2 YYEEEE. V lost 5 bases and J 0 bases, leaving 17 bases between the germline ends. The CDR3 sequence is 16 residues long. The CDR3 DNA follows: TGTGCCAGCAGTTCGCTCCGGGGGAATACTAACTATGGCTACACCTTC. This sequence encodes CASSSLRGNTNYGYTF.

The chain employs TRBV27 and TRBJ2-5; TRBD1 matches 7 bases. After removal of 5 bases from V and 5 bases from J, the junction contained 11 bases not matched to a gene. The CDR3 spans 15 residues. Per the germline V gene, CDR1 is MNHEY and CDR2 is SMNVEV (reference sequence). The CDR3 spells CASSPSDHRGETQYF. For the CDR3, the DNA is TGTGCCAGCAGTCCCAGCGATCACAGGGGTGAGACCCAGTACTTC.

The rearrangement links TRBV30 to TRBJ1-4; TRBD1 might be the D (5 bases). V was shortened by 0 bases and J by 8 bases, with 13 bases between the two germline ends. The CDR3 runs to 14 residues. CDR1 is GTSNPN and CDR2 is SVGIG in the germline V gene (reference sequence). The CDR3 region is CAWSVLGVGEKLFF. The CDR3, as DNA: TGTGCCTGGAGTGTACTGGGGGTAGGGGAAAAACTGTTTTTT.

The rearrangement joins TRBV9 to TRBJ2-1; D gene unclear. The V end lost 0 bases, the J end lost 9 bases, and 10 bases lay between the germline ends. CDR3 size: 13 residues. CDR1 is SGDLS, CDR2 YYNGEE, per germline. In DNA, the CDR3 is TGTGCCAGCAGCGTAGTTTGGGGTGCTGAGCAGTTCTTC. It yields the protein CASSVVWGAEQFF.

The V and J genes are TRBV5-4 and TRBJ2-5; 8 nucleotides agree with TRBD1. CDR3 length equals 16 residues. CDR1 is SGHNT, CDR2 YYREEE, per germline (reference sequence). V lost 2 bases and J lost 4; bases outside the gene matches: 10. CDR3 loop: CASSLRQGAIGETQYF. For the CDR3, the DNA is TGTGCCAGCAGCTTACGGCAGGGGGCAATCGGAGAGACCCAGTACTTC. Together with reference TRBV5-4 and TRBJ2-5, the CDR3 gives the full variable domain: ETGVTQSPTHLIKTRGQQVTLRCSSQSGHNTVSWYQQALGQGPQFIFQYYREEENGRGNFPPRFSGLQFPNYSSELNVNALELDDSALYLCASSLRQGAIGETQYFGPGTRLLVL.

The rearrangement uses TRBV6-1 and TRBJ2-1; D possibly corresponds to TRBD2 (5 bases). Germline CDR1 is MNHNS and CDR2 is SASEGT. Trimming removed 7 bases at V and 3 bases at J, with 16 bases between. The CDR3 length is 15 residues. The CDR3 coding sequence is TGTGCCAGCACCTTAAGCGGTTGGGGCTACAATGAGCAGTTCTTC. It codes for CASTLSGWGYNEQFF.

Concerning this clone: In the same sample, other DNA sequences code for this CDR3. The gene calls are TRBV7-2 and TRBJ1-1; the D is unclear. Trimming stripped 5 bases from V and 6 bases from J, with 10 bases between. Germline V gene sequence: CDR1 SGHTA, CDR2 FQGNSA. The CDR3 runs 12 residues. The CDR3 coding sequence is TGTGCCAGCAGCCGCCTCGGGGCTGAAGCTTTCTTT. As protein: CASSRLGAEAFF.

The CDR3 loop is CASRAGVGTETQYF. CDR3 DNA sequence: TGCGCCAGCAGGGCTGGGGTCGGGACGGAGACCCAGTACTTC. The V and J genes are TRBV5-1 and TRBJ2-5; the D gene could be TRBD1 or TRBD2 (5 bases each). With 5 bases removed from V and 5 bases from J, the gap between germline ends came to 16 bases. Germline lookup yields CDR1 SGHRS and CDR2 YFSETQ. CDR3 length: 14 amino acids.

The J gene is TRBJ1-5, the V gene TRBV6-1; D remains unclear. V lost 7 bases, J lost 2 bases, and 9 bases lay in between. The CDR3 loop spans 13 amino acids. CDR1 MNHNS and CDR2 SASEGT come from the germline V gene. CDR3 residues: CASKSAGNQPQHF. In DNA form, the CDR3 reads TGTGCCAGCAAATCAGCAGGCAATCAGCCCCAGCATTTT.

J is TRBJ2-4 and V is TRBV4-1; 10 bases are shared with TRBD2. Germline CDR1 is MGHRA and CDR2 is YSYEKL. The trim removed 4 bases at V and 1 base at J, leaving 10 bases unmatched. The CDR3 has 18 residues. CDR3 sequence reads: CASSRGVAGGTAKNIQYF. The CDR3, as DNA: TGCGCCAGCAGCCGCGGGGTAGCGGGAGGTACTGCCAAAAACATTCAGTACTTC.

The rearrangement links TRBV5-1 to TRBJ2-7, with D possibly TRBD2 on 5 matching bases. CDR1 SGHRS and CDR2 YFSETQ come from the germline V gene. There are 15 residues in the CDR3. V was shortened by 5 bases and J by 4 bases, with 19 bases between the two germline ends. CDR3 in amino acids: CASSGQLPGLYEQYF. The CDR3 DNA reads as TGCGCCAGCAGTGGGCAACTTCCTGGACTGTACGAGCAGTACTTC.

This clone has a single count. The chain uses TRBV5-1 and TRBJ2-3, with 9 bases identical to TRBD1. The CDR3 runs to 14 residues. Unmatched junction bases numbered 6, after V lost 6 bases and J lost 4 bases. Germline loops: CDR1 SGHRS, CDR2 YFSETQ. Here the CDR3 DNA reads TGCGCCAGCACCCAGACAGGGGGGTCAGATACGCAGTATTTT. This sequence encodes CASTQTGGSDTQYF.

CDR3 sequence: CASSLIQGWTEAFF. The CDR3 DNA is TGTGCCAGCAGCTTAATCCAGGGGTGGACTGAAGCTTTCTTT. This chain uses TRBV7-2 with TRBJ1-1; D might be TRBD1 (6 bases). Trimming shortened V by 2 bases and J by 5 bases, and 12 bases separated the two germline ends. In germline, CDR1 is SGHTA, CDR2 FQGNSA. This CDR3 spans 14 amino acids. The full variable domain, completed using reference TRBV7-2 and TRBJ1-1, is GAGVSQSPSNKVTEKGKDVELRCDPISGHTALYWYRQSLGQGLEFLIYFQGNSAPDKSGLPSDRFSAERTGGSVSTLTIQRTQQEDSAVYLCASSLIQGWTEAFFGQGTRLTVV.

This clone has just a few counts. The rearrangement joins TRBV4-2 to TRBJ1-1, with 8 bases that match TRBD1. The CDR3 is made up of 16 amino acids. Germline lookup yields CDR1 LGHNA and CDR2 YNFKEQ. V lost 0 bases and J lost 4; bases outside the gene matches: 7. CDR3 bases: TGTGCCAGCAGCCAAGAGACAGGGGTGAAAGGCACTGAAGCTTTCTTT. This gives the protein CASSQETGVKGTEAFF.